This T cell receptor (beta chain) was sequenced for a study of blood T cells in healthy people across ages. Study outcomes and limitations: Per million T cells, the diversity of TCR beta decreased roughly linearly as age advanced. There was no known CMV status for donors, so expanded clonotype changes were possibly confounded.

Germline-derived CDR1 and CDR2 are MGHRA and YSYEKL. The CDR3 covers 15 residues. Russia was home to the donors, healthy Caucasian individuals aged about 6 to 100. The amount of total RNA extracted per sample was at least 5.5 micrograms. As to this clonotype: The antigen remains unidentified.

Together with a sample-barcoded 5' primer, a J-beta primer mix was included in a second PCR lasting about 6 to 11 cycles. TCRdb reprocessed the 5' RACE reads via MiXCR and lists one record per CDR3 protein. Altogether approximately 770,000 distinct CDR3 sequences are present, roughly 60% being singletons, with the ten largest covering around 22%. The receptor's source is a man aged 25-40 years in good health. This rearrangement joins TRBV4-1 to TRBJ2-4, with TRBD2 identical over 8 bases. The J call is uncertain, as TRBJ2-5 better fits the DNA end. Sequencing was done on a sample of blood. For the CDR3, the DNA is TGCGCCAGCAGCCTAGAGCGGGGGAGGAAAGAGACCCAGTACTTC. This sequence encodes CASSLERGRKETQYF.